This is a list of T cell receptor beta chains from one sample in a study of identical twins. TCRdb analysed the 5' RACE reads with MiXCR anew, one entry per CDR3 protein. The table includes hundreds of thousands of distinct CDR3 sequences, more than 6.5% detected once. This sample was also put to use in a study of yellow fever vaccine responses in identical twins.

Sequencing was performed on PBMCs. The source is a young woman in good health. CDR3s include the opening cysteine and the closing phenylalanine or tryptophan. Each record gives: V gene, clone size, D gene, J gene, CDR3 protein, CDR3 DNA. A D gene is named only where the DNA matches it firmly. Clone size appears in some rows only: once, few, many, or a class for an expanded clone.

v_call: TRBV6-1; clone_size: many; d_call: .; j_call: TRBJ2-3; cdr3_aa: CASTRGVGTDTQYF; cdr3_nt: TGTGCCAGCACCCGAGGGGTGGGCACAGATACGCAGTATTTT
v_call: TRBV2; clone_size: many; d_call: TRBD1; j_call: TRBJ2-3; cdr3_aa: CASSYPGTGRRGTDTQYF; cdr3_nt: TGTGCCAGCAGTTACCCCGGGACAGGGCGACGTGGCACAGATACGCAGTATTTT
v_call: TRBV7-7; clone_size: .; d_call: .; j_call: TRBJ2-5; cdr3_aa: CASSVGILETQYF; cdr3_nt: TGTGCTAGCAGCGTCGGGATCCTAGAGACCCAGTACTTC
v_call: TRBV5-1; clone_size: .; d_call: .; j_call: TRBJ2-6; cdr3_aa: CASSLASMSQGANVLTF; cdr3_nt: TGCGCCAGCAGCTTGGCCTCGATGTCCCAGGGGGCCAACGTCCTGACTTTC
v_call: TRBV5-8; clone_size: .; d_call: .; j_call: TRBJ2-2; cdr3_aa: CASSLVREAGELFF; cdr3_nt: TGTGCCAGCAGCTTGGTTCGGGAAGCCGGGGAGCTGTTTTTT
v_call: TRBV6-2/TRBV6-3; clone_size: few; d_call: .; j_call: TRBJ2-3; cdr3_aa: CASSYTPGGAGADTQYF; cdr3_nt: TGTGCCAGCAGTTACACTCCAGGGGGCGCGGGGGCAGATACGCAGTATTTT
v_call: TRBV4-3; clone_size: many; d_call: TRBD2; j_call: TRBJ2-7; cdr3_aa: CASSQDSSGTYEQYF; cdr3_nt: TGCGCCAGCAGCCAAGATTCGAGCGGGACCTACGAGCAGTACTTC
v_call: TRBV18; clone_size: few; d_call: .; j_call: TRBJ1-1; cdr3_aa: CASSPVPIDDTEAFF; cdr3_nt: TGTGCCAGCTCACCGGTACCGATTGATGACACTGAAGCTTTCTTT
v_call: TRBV7-2; clone_size: .; d_call: .; j_call: TRBJ2-3; cdr3_aa: CASSLAGKGTDTQYF; cdr3_nt: TGTGCCAGCAGCTTAGCGGGAAAGGGGACAGATACGCAGTATTTT
v_call: TRBV3-1; clone_size: .; d_call: .; j_call: TRBJ2-1; cdr3_aa: CASSQSASPGGNEQFF; cdr3_nt: TGTGCCAGCAGCCAATCGGCATCACCCGGGGGCAATGAGCAGTTCTTC
v_call: TRBV6-2/TRBV6-3; clone_size: few; d_call: .; j_call: TRBJ2-7; cdr3_aa: CASSYSRGKKYEQYF; cdr3_nt: TGTGCCAGCAGTTACTCGAGGGGGAAAAAGTACGAGCAGTACTTC
v_call: TRBV28; clone_size: few; d_call: TRBD2; j_call: TRBJ2-1; cdr3_aa: CASSLLFRTSGGNEQFF; cdr3_nt: TGTGCCAGCAGTTTATTATTCCGGACTAGCGGGGGCAATGAGCAGTTCTTC
v_call: TRBV11-2; clone_size: few; d_call: .; j_call: TRBJ2-5; cdr3_aa: CASSWRAGREETQYF; cdr3_nt: TGTGCCAGCAGCTGGCGTGCCGGCAGGGAAGAGACCCAGTACTTC
v_call: TRBV11-2; clone_size: few; d_call: .; j_call: TRBJ2-4; cdr3_aa: CASSLPTGGLANKNIQYF; cdr3_nt: TGTGCCAGCAGCTTGCCCACGGGGGGCCTAGCTAATAAAAACATTCAGTACTTC
v_call: TRBV29-1; clone_size: few; d_call: TRBD2; j_call: TRBJ2-3; cdr3_aa: CSVERLAENTDTQYF; cdr3_nt: TGCAGCGTTGAGCGGCTAGCGGAGAACACAGATACGCAGTATTTT
v_call: TRBV7-2; clone_size: few; d_call: TRBD1; j_call: TRBJ2-2; cdr3_aa: CASNRQGMNTGELFF; cdr3_nt: TGTGCCAGCAACAGACAGGGGATGAACACCGGGGAGCTGTTTTTT
v_call: TRBV2; clone_size: .; d_call: TRBD2; j_call: TRBJ2-5; cdr3_aa: CAIYPSSGGIIETQYF; cdr3_nt: TGTGCCATCTACCCCTCTAGCGGGGGGATTATAGAGACCCAGTACTTC
v_call: TRBV28; clone_size: .; d_call: TRBD1; j_call: TRBJ2-7; cdr3_aa: CASTPGGTGLFGEQYF; cdr3_nt: TGTGCCAGCACTCCTGGTGGGACAGGGCTGTTCGGCGAGCAGTACTTC
v_call: TRBV6-5; clone_size: many; d_call: .; j_call: TRBJ1-1; cdr3_aa: CASSYSVINTEAFF; cdr3_nt: TGTGCCAGCAGTTACTCCGTGATTAACACTGAAGCTTTCTTT
v_call: TRBV7-2; clone_size: many; d_call: .; j_call: TRBJ1-6; cdr3_aa: CASSLLGENSPLHF; cdr3_nt: TGTGCCAGCAGCTTACTGGGAGAAAATTCACCCCTCCACTTT
v_call: TRBV27; clone_size: .; d_call: TRBD2; j_call: TRBJ2-7; cdr3_aa: CASSLGTSSTVEQYF; cdr3_nt: TGTGCCAGCAGTTTAGGGACTAGCAGTACGGTCGAGCAGTACTTC
v_call: TRBV5-1; clone_size: .; d_call: TRBD2; j_call: TRBJ2-7; cdr3_aa: CASSPTSGESYEQYF; cdr3_nt: TGCGCCAGCAGCCCAACTAGCGGGGAATCCTACGAGCAGTACTTC